This is a list of T cell receptor beta chains from one sample in a study of T-cell reconstitution after alpha-beta-depleted transplantation in children. TCRdb re-analysed the PCR reads in MiXCR, keeping a single row per CDR3 protein. The table has 500,000 or so distinct CDR3 sequences, more than 9.5% seen once. The sample consisted of PBMCs, mostly from graft donor cells, taken 180 days after TCRalphabeta/CD19-depleted stem cell transplant. Every receptor here comes from a female patient between 2 and 10 years old who had a stem cell transplant for aplastic anemia, so the T cells may come from the graft donor. Both conserved end residues are part of each CDR3. A D gene is named only where the DNA matches it firmly. The size entry is marked missing in some rows and otherwise reads once, few, many or a size class.

D,size,V,J,CDR3,DNA
TRBD2,few,TRBV7-2,TRBJ2-5,CASSSRLAGGYQETQYF,TGTGCCAGCAGCTCTAGGCTAGCGGGAGGGTACCAAGAGACCCAGTACTTC
NA,few,TRBV7-9,TRBJ2-2,CASTLPVMYTGELFF,TGTGCCAGCACCTTACCGGTAATGTACACCGGGGAGCTGTTTTTT
NA,many,TRBV5-1,TRBJ1-1,CASSLEAGVNTEAFF,TGCGCCAGCAGCTTGGAAGCAGGCGTGAACACTGAAGCTTTCTTT
TRBD1,NA,TRBV29-1,TRBJ1-4,CSVYHGQGATNEKLFF,TGCAGCGTTTACCATGGACAGGGGGCGACTAATGAAAAACTGTTTTTT
NA,many,TRBV7-9,TRBJ2-7,CASSLGWGEKGLYEQYF,TGTGCCAGCAGCTTAGGGTGGGGGGAGAAGGGACTCTACGAGCAGTACTTC
TRBD2,few,TRBV5-1,TRBJ2-1,CASSLSPLSGRDAEQFF,TGCGCCAGCAGCTTGTCTCCCCTTAGCGGGAGGGACGCTGAGCAGTTCTTC
NA,few,TRBV7-9,TRBJ2-4,CASSYALGGTKNIQYF,TGTGCCAGCAGCTATGCCCTGGGCGGCACCAAAAACATTCAGTACTTC
TRBD2,few,TRBV20-1,TRBJ2-5,CSATGAPGREETQYF,TGCAGTGCCACCGGGGCCCCCGGGAGGGAGGAGACCCAGTACTTC
NA,NA,TRBV20-1,TRBJ1-2,CSARDQPGRKDGYTF,TGCAGTGCTAGAGATCAGCCAGGGCGTAAGGATGGCTACACCTTC
TRBD1,NA,TRBV29-1,TRBJ2-2,CSVVGTAANTGELFF,TGCAGCGTTGTCGGGACAGCCGCGAACACCGGGGAGCTGTTTTTT
NA,NA,TRBV20-1,TRBJ2-1,CSARGLQSYNEQFF,TGCAGTGCTAGGGGGCTGCAGTCCTACAATGAGCAGTTCTTC
NA,many,TRBV18,TRBJ2-1,CASSPVWSSYNEQFF,TGTGCCAGCTCCCCTGTATGGAGCTCCTACAATGAGCAGTTCTTC
NA,NA,TRBV19,TRBJ1-5,CASSIRVQFNQPQHF,TGTGCCAGTAGTATAAGGGTCCAGTTTAATCAGCCCCAGCATTTT
NA,NA,TRBV2,TRBJ2-7,CASSEAEERFLF,TGTGCCAGCAGTGAAGCAGAGGAGAGGTTCCTCTTC
TRBD1,few,TRBV6-5,TRBJ2-2,CASRPPGQGVTGELFF,TGTGCCAGCAGGCCGCCGGGACAGGGGGTGACCGGGGAGCTGTTTTTT
NA,many,TRBV24-1,TRBJ1-4,CATKRPGKWGPSNEKLFF,TGTGCCACCAAGAGACCGGGTAAATGGGGACCCTCCAATGAAAAACTGTTTTTT
NA,NA,TRBV7-8,TRBJ2-5,CASSLFRLPSETQYF,TGTGCCAGCAGCTTATTCAGGCTTCCCTCAGAGACCCAGTACTTC
TRBD1,NA,TRBV20-1,TRBJ1-5,CSASQQGPFYLYSNQPQHF,TGCAGTGCTAGCCAACAGGGGCCCTTTTACTTATATAGCAATCAGCCCCAGCATTTT
TRBD2,many,TRBV7-8,TRBJ2-3,CASSLARIAGSTDTQYF,TGTGCCAGCAGCTTAGCGAGGATAGCGGGCAGCACAGATACGCAGTATTTT
NA,many,TRBV5-1,TRBJ2-7,CASSSVRQGGGEQYF,TGCGCCAGCAGCTCTGTCCGACAGGGAGGCGGCGAGCAGTACTTC
NA,NA,TRBV21-1,TRBJ2-5,CASLRGGAGSKETQYF,TGTGCCAGCCTAAGAGGGGGAGCGGGCAGTAAAGAGACCCAGTACTTC
NA,few,TRBV29-1,TRBJ2-2,CSALTANTGELFF,TGCAGCGCCCTGACAGCGAACACCGGGGAGCTGTTTTTT
TRBD2,NA,TRBV12-3/TRBV12-4,TRBJ2-3,CASSLEELAGSYTDTQYF,TGTGCCAGCAGTTTGGAAGAACTAGCGGGATCCTACACAGATACGCAGTATTTT
NA,NA,TRBV5-1,TRBJ2-1,CASSYPHRARGYNEQFF,TGCGCCAGCAGCTACCCCCACAGGGCCAGAGGGTACAATGAGCAGTTCTTC
NA,NA,TRBV3-1,TRBJ1-5,CASSQDWTVTCNSNQPQHF,TGTGCCAGCAGCCAAGATTGGACAGTTACCTGTAATAGCAATCAGCCCCAGCATTTT
TRBD2,many,TRBV20-1,TRBJ2-2,CSASGPGGPSGELFF,TGCAGTGCCTCTGGTCCGGGAGGGCCCTCTGGGGAGCTGTTTTTT
NA,NA,TRBV19,TRBJ2-7,CASSIYQGSYEQYF,TGTGCCAGTAGTATTTACCAGGGGTCCTACGAGCAGTACTTC
NA,few,TRBV12-5,TRBJ2-2,CASGNPLGRGDTGELFF,TGTGCTAGTGGTAACCCCTTGGGCAGGGGGGACACCGGGGAGCTGTTTTTT
NA,NA,TRBV5-1,TRBJ2-2,CASSLVGRGDTGELFF,TGCGCCAGCAGCTTGGTCGGCAGGGGAGATACCGGGGAGCTGTTTTTT
TRBD1,NA,TRBV4-3,TRBJ1-2,CASTQHDREDPIYGYTF,TGCGCCAGCACCCAACACGACAGGGAAGATCCAATCTATGGCTACACCTTC
TRBD2,NA,TRBV4-3,TRBJ2-3,CASSQVGREGYYGTDTQYF,TGCGCCAGCAGCCAAGTCGGACGGGAGGGCTATTACGGCACAGATACGCAGTATTTT
NA,few,TRBV7-2,TRBJ2-1,CASSFRDEPHNEQFF,TGTGCCAGCAGCTTCCGGGACGAACCCCACAATGAGCAGTTCTTC
TRBD2,few,TRBV20-1,TRBJ2-7,CSARTSGRVGEQYF,TGCAGTGCTAGGACTAGCGGGAGGGTAGGCGAGCAGTACTTC
NA,many,TRBV15,TRBJ2-7,CATSRGQAGYEQYF,TGTGCCACCAGCAGAGGACAGGCTGGCTACGAGCAGTACTTC
TRBD1,few,TRBV11-2,TRBJ1-1,CASSTRTGWVNTEAFF,TGTGCCAGCAGCACGAGGACAGGGTGGGTGAACACTGAAGCTTTCTTT
TRBD1,many,TRBV5-1,TRBJ1-4,CASSSQTGGSEKLFF,TGCGCCAGCAGCTCACAGACAGGGGGAAGTGAAAAACTGTTTTTT
NA,few,TRBV28,TRBJ2-7,CASSLPWTSPPYEQYF,TGTGCCAGCAGTTTGCCCTGGACCAGTCCCCCCTACGAGCAGTACTTC
TRBD2,few,TRBV7-2,TRBJ2-1,CASSLAGTSGTSGLYNEQFF,TGTGCCAGCAGCTTAGCGGGGACCTCCGGGACTAGCGGGCTTTACAATGAGCAGTTCTTC